Below, 14 T cell receptor beta chains from the same sample are listed, as sequenced in a study of blood T cell repertoires in COVID-19. Sequencing was performed with immunoSEQ multiplex PCR; in TCRdb, only in-frame clones are kept and a portion is missing. The repertoire holds roughly 260,000 clones, with 70% to 85% as singletons. Material for sequencing was peripheral blood. These TCRs come from a woman aged 40 to 55 with active or convalescent COVID-19.

This rearrangement joins TRBV30 to TRBJ1-1; D might be TRBD1 (6 bases). The CDR3 loop spans 14 amino acids. Germline CDR1 is GTSNPN and CDR2 is SVGIG (reference sequence). V lost 4 bases to trimming and J lost 4 bases, with 16 bases between them. For the CDR3, the DNA is TGTGCCTGGACCACAGGGATTGGGGTCACTGAAGCTTTCTTT. It yields the protein CAWTTGIGVTEAFF.

V gene TRBV10-3 combines with J gene TRBJ1-1, with 9 bases matching TRBD1. The CDR3 is 16 residues long. Germline lookup yields CDR1 ENHRY and CDR2 SYGVKD. V gave up 0 bases and J gave up 1 base; unmatched junction bases: 3. CDR3 in amino acids: CAISESWTGENTEAFF. DNA of the CDR3: TGTGCCATCAGTGAGTCGTGGACAGGGGAGAACACTGAAGCTTTCTTT.

The chain couples TRBV5-6 to TRBJ1-2, with 7 bases that match TRBD1. The CDR3 extends over 16 amino acids. V shed 1 base, J shed 4 bases, and the junction held 10 bases outside the gene matches. Germline CDR1 is SGHDT and CDR2 is YYEEEE. This CDR3 is CASSLSGQPGAYGYTF. The CDR3, as DNA: TGTGCCAGCAGCTTGTCGGGACAGCCCGGGGCCTATGGCTACACCTTC.

The gene calls are TRBV28 and TRBJ2-2; D gene unclear. V was clipped by 1 base and J by 2 bases, with 11 bases between them. The CDR3 contains 16 residues. Germline V gives CDR1 MDHEN, CDR2 SYDVKM. The CDR3, as DNA: TGTGCCAGCAGTTTATTCCGGGTTCGAAACACCGGGGAGCTGTTTTTT. Translation gives CASSLFRVRNTGELFF.

V is TRBV27 and J is TRBJ2-2, with 11 nucleotides matching TRBD1. J gave up 7 bases and V 4 bases, and 2 bases lay outside the gene matches. The CDR3 is 14 residues long. CDR1 and CDR2 (germline): MNHEY, SMNVEV (reference sequence). Written as DNA, the CDR3 is TGTGCCAGCAGTTGGGGACAGGGGGTCGGGGAGCTGTTTTTT. Amino acid sequence: CASSWGQGVGELFF.

This chain uses TRBV6-6 with TRBJ2-7; tentative D call: TRBD2 (6 bases). The CDR3 has 14 amino acids. Germline lookup yields CDR1 MNHNY and CDR2 SVGAGI (reference sequence). The V end lost 5 bases, the J end lost 3 bases, and 14 bases lay between the germline ends. CDR3 amino acids: CASSTGLVDYEQYF. CDR3 DNA sequence: TGTGCCAGCAGTACGGGACTGGTAGACTACGAGCAGTACTTC.

The CDR3 DNA reads TGTGCCAGCCAACTTGGGCTCCATGGCTACACCTTC. It codes for CASQLGLHGYTF. The chain carries TRBV28 and TRBJ1-2, with D unresolved. The CDR3 has 12 amino acids. The germline CDR1 and CDR2 sequences are MDHEN and SYDVKM. V lost 8 bases, J lost 6 bases, and 13 bases lay in between.

The V call is TRBV6-5, the J call TRBJ2-3; TRBD2 might be the D (6 bases). Trimming removed 1 base from V and 3 bases from J, with 14 bases in between. Germline V gene lookup returns CDR1 MNHEY and CDR2 SVGAGI. The CDR3 runs 16 residues. In DNA form, the CDR3 reads TGTGCCAGCAGTTACTTGTGGGGTGGGGGGACAGATACGCAGTATTTT. Translation: CASSYLWGGGTDTQYF.

V and J are TRBV7-9 and TRBJ1-1, with unresolved D. Trimming stripped 4 bases from V and 4 bases from J, with 13 bases between. The CDR3 has 14 residues. The germline gives CDR1 SEHNR, CDR2 FQNEAQ (reference sequence). Here the CDR3 reads CASSSERRITEAFF. The CDR3 DNA reads as TGTGCCAGCAGCTCAGAGAGGAGAATCACTGAAGCTTTCTTT. Full variable domain (remainder filled in from reference TRBV7-9 and TRBJ1-1): DTGVSQNPRHKITKRGQNVTFRCDPISEHNRLYWYRQTLGQGPEFLTYFQNEAQLEKSRLLSDRFSAERPKGSFSTLEIQRTEQGDSAMYLCASSSERRITEAFFGQGTRLTVV.

J is TRBJ2-1 and V is TRBV4-2; 9 bases map to TRBD1. CDR3 length equals 17 residues. The junction had 6 bases not matched to a gene; V was cut back by 3 bases and J by 0 bases. Germline CDR1 and CDR2: LGHNA and YNFKEQ. The CDR3 bases are TGTGCCAGCAGCCAGACACAGGGGGCTAGCTCCTACAATGAGCAGTTCTTC. Translating gives CASSQTQGASSYNEQFF.

This clone was picked up one time. The chain joins TRBV28 to TRBJ1-5; a weak D match, TRBD1 (6 bases). Germline assignment: CDR1 MDHEN and CDR2 SYDVKM. V was cut by 7 bases and J by 9 bases, with 19 bases left in between. The CDR3 extends over 14 amino acids. CDR3 amino acids: CASTIAGTPGPQHF. In DNA form, the CDR3 reads TGTGCCAGCACCATAGCAGGGACACCAGGGCCCCAGCATTTT.

The V call is TRBV29-1, the J call TRBJ2-1; tentative D call: TRBD1 (5 bases). The CDR3 is 14 amino acids. Germline V gene sequence: CDR1 SQVTM, CDR2 ANQGSEA. The V gene lost 4 bases and the J gene lost 0 bases, with 10 bases spanning the gap. Here the CDR3 DNA reads TGCAGCGTTGTTAGACAGAGCTCCTACAATGAGCAGTTCTTC. Translation: CSVVRQSSYNEQFF.

This clone was observed once. This chain joins TRBV10-1 and TRBJ2-1, with TRBD1 matching 8 bases. J lost 4 bases, V lost 6 bases, and 8 bases had no gene match. Germline V gene sequence: CDR1 WNHNN, CDR2 SYGVQD (reference sequence). This CDR3 region has 15 residues. The CDR3, as DNA: TGCGCCAGCAGCCTTGACAGGGGAATTTACAATGAGCAGTTCTTC. It encodes CASSLDRGIYNEQFF.

V is TRBV6-1 and J is TRBJ2-6; 9 nucleotides line up with TRBD2. CDR3 length: 20 amino acids. V lost 0 bases, J lost 1 base, and 10 bases stayed unmatched. Germline V gene sequence: CDR1 MNHNS, CDR2 SASEGT. CDR3 protein: CASSEAAGAGGPSGANVLTF. The CDR3 DNA is TGTGCCAGCAGTGAAGCGGCCGGAGCGGGGGGACCGTCTGGGGCCAACGTCCTGACTTTC.